This T cell receptor (beta chain) emerged from a study of cytomegalovirus exposure and HLA in healthy donors. The germline V and J ends were trimmed by 1 base and 3 bases, with 13 bases remaining between them. The CDR3 has 15 amino acids. Germline V lookup: CDR1 MGHRA, CDR2 YSYEKL. With 60 Vbeta and 13 Jbeta primers, the PCR was carried out. Clones were sequenced by immunoSEQ multiplex PCR, and TCRdb holds only the in-frame ones, with some missing. The sample shows 150,000 to 250,000 clones, about four fifths of them seen only once. Sequenced input: PBMCs. The chain uses TRBV4-1 and TRBJ2-7; tentatively, D is TRBD1 (5 bases). This TCR was recovered from a girl aged 10-17 years in good health and CMV-seropositive. The CDR3 region is CASSQGIQALYEQYF. CDR3 DNA sequence: TGCGCCAGCAGCCAAGGGATACAGGCGCTCTACGAGCAGTACTTC.